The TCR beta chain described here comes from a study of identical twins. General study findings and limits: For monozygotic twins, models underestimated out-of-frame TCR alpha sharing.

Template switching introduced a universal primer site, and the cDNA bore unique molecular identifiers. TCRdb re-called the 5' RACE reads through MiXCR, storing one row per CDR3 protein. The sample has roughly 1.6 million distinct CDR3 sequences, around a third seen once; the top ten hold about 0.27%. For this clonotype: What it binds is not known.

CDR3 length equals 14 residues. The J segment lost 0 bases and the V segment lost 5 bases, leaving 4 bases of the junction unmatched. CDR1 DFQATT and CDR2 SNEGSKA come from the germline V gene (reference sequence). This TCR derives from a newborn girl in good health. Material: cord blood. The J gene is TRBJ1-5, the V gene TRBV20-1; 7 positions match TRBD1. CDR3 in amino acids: CSAVQGYSNQPQHF. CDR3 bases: TGCAGTGCTGTACAGGGGTATAGCAATCAGCCCCAGCATTTT.